This T cell receptor (beta chain) is from a study of control samples from healthy donors and cancer patients (dated by TCRdb to 2018 to 2020). Notes on this clone: Its antigen remains unidentified. Per-nucleotide qualities are absent, and no much larger clonotype sits a single base away.

Trimming costs V 6 bases and J 9 bases, and their ends lie 18 bases apart. The germline V gene yields SGDLS for CDR1 and YYNGEE for CDR2. The cysteine opens and the phenylalanine closes a CDR3 of 14 amino acids. Here the CDR3 DNA is all that survives: 42 bases in frame from base 1. Library method: the immunoSEQ multiplex PCR assay. This is the immuneACCESS table as TCRdb keeps it, with only in-frame sequences that have V and J called. A part of the clones is gone; compared with another copy, unresolved V genes explain less than half, and the rest is unexplained. The sample profile shows about 89,000 clones; under 90% of them were found once. The top ten clones comprise over 2% of the sample.

The sequence was obtained from a woman aged 40 to 55 in good health. This sequence uses TRBV9 and TRBJ1-4, and possibly TRBD1, on 6 matching bases. Sequenced input: blood. CDR3 reads: CASNNPHRDQKLFF. The nucleotide sequence reads TGTGCCAGCAACAACCCCCACAGGGACCAAAAACTGTTTTTT.